This T cell receptor beta chain was identified in a study of T cell responses to AZD1222 COVID-19 vaccine. This clone showed up just a few times. The CDR3 spans 15 residues. Germline V gene sequence: CDR1 LNHNV, CDR2 YYDKDF (reference sequence). V lost 1 base to trimming and J lost 1 base; unmatched junction nucleotides: 2. The method was immunoSEQ multiplex PCR; TCRdb's version includes in-frame clones alone and lacks a portion of them. The data contain around 180,000 clones, over 70% of them singletons. The chain employs TRBV15 and TRBJ1-1; 8 bases align to TRBD1. The clonotype comes from an adult in good health. The sample here was peripheral blood, taken on day 0 of MenACWY control vaccination. The CDR3 sequence: CATSRGGTGNTEAFF. The DNA for the CDR3 is TGTGCCACCAGCAGAGGCGGGACAGGGAACACTGAAGCTTTCTTT.